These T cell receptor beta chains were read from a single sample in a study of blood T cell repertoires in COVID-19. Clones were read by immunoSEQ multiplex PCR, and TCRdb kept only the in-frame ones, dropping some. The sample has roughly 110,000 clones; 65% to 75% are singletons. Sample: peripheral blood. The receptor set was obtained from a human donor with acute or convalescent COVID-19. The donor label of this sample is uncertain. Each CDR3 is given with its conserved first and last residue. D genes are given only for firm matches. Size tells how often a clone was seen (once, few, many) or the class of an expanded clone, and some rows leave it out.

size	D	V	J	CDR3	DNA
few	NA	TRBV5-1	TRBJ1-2	CASASLTDYGYTF	TGCGCCAGCGCCTCGCTGACTGACTATGGCTACACCTTC
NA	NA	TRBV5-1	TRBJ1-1	CASSRGGLNTEAFF	TGCGCCAGCAGCCGGGGAGGGTTGAACACTGAAGCTTTCTTT
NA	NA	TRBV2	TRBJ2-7	CASTRTLYEQYF	TGTGCCAGCACCAGGACACTTTACGAGCAGTACTTC
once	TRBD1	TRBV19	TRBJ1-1	CASSPRPGRGRTEAFF	TGTGCCAGTAGCCCGCGGCCGGGTAGGGGGCGTACTGAAGCTTTCTTT
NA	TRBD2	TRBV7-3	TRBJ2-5	CASSSGVGETQYF	TGTGCCAGCAGTAGCGGGGTAGGAGAGACCCAGTACTTC
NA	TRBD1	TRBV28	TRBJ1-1	CASSSRTGGTEAFF	TGTGCCAGCAGTAGCAGGACAGGGGGCACTGAAGCTTTCTTT
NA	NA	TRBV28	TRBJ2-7	CASIRAHEQYF	TGTGCCAGCATCAGGGCCCACGAGCAGTACTTC
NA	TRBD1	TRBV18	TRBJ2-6	CASSQMGQGGSGANVLTF	TGTGCCAGCTCACAAATGGGACAGGGAGGCTCTGGGGCCAACGTCCTGACTTTC
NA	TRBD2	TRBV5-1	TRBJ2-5	CASSQPGLGAETQYF	TGCGCCAGCAGTCAGCCCGGACTAGGGGCAGAGACCCAGTACTTC
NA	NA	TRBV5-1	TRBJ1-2	CASSLENRAGYTF	TGCGCCAGCAGCTTGGAAAACAGGGCGGGCTACACCTTC
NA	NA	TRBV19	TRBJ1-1	CASSTSGVTNTEAFF	TGTGCCAGTAGTACCTCAGGGGTGACGAACACTGAAGCTTTCTTT
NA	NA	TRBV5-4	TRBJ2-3	CASGPTRLDTQYF	TGTGCCAGCGGTCCGACTAGGCTAGATACGCAGTATTTT
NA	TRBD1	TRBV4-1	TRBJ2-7	CASSPPAGQGIYEQYF	TGCGCCAGCAGCCCCCCGGCGGGACAGGGGATTTACGAGCAGTACTTC
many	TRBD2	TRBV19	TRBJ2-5	CASSISPGTSGGRETQYF	TGTGCCAGTAGTATAAGCCCTGGGACTAGCGGGGGACGGGAGACCCAGTACTTC
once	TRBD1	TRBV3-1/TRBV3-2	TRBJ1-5	CASSPGQGNQPQHF	TGTGCCAGCAGCCCGGGACAGGGCAATCAGCCCCAGCATTTT
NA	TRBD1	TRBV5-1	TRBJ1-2	CASSLAGQGPESLYGYTF	TGCGCCAGCAGCTTGGCCGGACAGGGGCCCGAATCTCTATATGGCTACACCTTC
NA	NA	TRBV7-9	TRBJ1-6	CASSNGQGFYNSPLHF	TGTGCCAGCAGCAACGGACAAGGGTTCTATAATTCACCCCTCCACTTT
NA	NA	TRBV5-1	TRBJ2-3	CASSLSARFDTQYF	TGCGCCAGCAGCCTGAGTGCTAGATTTGATACGCAGTATTTT
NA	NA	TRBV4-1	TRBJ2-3	CASSQERGPSTDTQYF	TGCGCCAGCAGCCAAGAGCGGGGCCCTAGCACAGATACGCAGTATTTT
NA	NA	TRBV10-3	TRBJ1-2	CAIRAGGTYYGYTF	TGTGCCATCAGGGCGGGGGGCACATACTATGGCTACACCTTC
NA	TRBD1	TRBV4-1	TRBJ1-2	CASSQQQGNGYTF	TGCGCCAGCAGCCAACAACAGGGGAATGGCTACACCTTC
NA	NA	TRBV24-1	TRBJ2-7	CATSGRGTDEQYF	TGTGCCACCAGTGGCCGCGGGACAGACGAGCAGTACTTC
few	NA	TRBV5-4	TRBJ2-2	CASSADRGMNTGELFF	TGTGCCAGCAGCGCCGACCGGGGGATGAACACCGGGGAGCTGTTTTTT
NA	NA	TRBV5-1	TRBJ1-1	CASSLKRDTFTNTEAFF	TGCGCCAGCAGCTTGAAGCGGGACACATTTACGAACACTGAAGCTTTCTTT
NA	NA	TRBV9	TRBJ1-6	CASSARNSPLHF	TGTGCCAGCAGCGCGAGGAATTCACCCCTCCACTTT
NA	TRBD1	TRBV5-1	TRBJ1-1	CASLPEQGATEAFF	TGCGCCAGCTTACCAGAACAGGGGGCCACTGAAGCTTTCTTT
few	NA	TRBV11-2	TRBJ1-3	CASSLGRRQSGNTIYF	TGTGCCAGCAGCTTAGGGCGGAGGCAGTCTGGAAACACCATATATTTT
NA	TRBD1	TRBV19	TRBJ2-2	CASSRGTGERFYTGELFF	TGTGCCAGTAGTAGGGGGACAGGGGAGCGGTTTTACACCGGGGAGCTGTTTTTT
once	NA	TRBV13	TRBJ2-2	CASSLGTGMNAGELFF	TGTGCCAGCAGCTTAGGAACAGGGATGAACGCCGGGGAGCTGTTTTTT
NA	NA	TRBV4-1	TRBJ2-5	CASSQDRQGGSRGQETQYF	TGCGCCAGCAGCCAAGATAGGCAGGGAGGTTCCCGCGGCCAAGAGACCCAGTACTTC
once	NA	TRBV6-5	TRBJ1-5	CASRSDSDGPQHF	TGTGCCAGCCGAAGCGACAGCGACGGGCCCCAGCATTTT
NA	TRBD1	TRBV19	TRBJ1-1	CASRIDRGLAEAFF	TGTGCCAGTAGAATTGACAGGGGGTTGGCTGAAGCTTTCTTT
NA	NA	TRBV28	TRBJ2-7	CASSPTEYEQYF	TGTGCCAGCAGTCCAACTGAATACGAGCAGTACTTC
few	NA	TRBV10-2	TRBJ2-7	CASSQSLSLYEQYF	TGCGCCAGCAGTCAGTCCTTAAGCCTCTACGAGCAGTACTTC
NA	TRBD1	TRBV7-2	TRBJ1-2	CASSTTGTVSGYTF	TGTGCCAGCAGCACGACAGGGACAGTCTCTGGCTACACCTTC
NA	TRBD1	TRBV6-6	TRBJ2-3	CASSRTGDYGTDTQYF	TGTGCCAGCAGTCGAACAGGGGATTACGGCACAGATACGCAGTATTTT
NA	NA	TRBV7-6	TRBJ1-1	CASSGQGGNTEAFF	TGTGCCAGCAGCGGACAAGGGGGGAACACTGAAGCTTTCTTT
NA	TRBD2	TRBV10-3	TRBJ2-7	CATGGGWHEQYF	TGTGCCACCGGGGGAGGGTGGCACGAGCAGTACTTC
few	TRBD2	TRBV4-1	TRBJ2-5	CASSQGRLAGGPETQYF	TGCGCCAGCAGCCAAGGTCGACTAGCGGGGGGGCCAGAGACCCAGTACTTC
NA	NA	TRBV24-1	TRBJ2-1	CATSDFSPGSYNEQFF	TGTGCCACCAGTGATTTTTCGCCGGGCTCCTACAATGAGCAGTTCTTC
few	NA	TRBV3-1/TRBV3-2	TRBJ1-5	CASSQARGIQPQHF	TGTGCCAGCAGCCAAGCCAGGGGTATTCAGCCCCAGCATTTT
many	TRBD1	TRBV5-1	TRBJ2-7	CASSQGQLNPSYEQYF	TGCGCCAGCAGCCAGGGACAGCTGAATCCGTCCTACGAGCAGTACTTC
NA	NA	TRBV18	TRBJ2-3	CASSPRGTDTQYF	TGTGCCAGCTCACCACGAGGGACAGATACGCAGTATTTT
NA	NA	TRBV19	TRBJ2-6	CASFRDKTSGANVLTF	TGTGCCAGTTTCCGGGACAAGACCTCTGGGGCCAACGTCCTGACTTTC
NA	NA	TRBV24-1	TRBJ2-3	CATSDWGGQDTQYF	TGTGCCACCAGTGATTGGGGGGGCCAGGATACGCAGTATTTT
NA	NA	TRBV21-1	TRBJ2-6	CASSYRRGTEFLDSGANVLTF	TGTGCCAGCAGCTATAGGAGGGGGACAGAGTTCCTTGACTCTGGGGCCAACGTCCTGACTTTC
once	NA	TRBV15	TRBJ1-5	CATGKGDLNQPQHF	TGTGCCACAGGGAAGGGGGATCTCAATCAGCCCCAGCATTTT
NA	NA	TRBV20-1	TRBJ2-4	CSASSPRLGVTRLGKNIQYF	TGCAGTGCTAGTTCCCCCCGTCTTGGGGTAACTAGATTGGGCAAAAACATTCAGTACTTC
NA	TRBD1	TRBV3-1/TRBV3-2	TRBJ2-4	CASSRDFPGGWGNIQYF	TGTGCCAGCAGCCGCGACTTTCCAGGGGGCTGGGGAAACATTCAGTACTTC
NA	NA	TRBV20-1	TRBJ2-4	CSASSTGLAKNIQYF	TGCAGTGCTAGTAGTACAGGGTTAGCCAAAAACATTCAGTACTTC
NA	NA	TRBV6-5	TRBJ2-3	CASKKTGLGADTQYF	TGTGCCAGCAAAAAAACAGGGCTTGGGGCAGATACGCAGTATTTT
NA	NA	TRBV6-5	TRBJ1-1	CASSFAAMNTEAFF	TGTGCCAGCAGTTTCGCAGCGATGAACACTGAAGCTTTCTTT
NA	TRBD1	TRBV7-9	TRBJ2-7	CASSLLGGDRGVMYF	TGTGCCAGCAGCTTATTAGGAGGGGACAGGGGAGTCATGTACTTC
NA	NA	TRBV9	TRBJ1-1	CASSVGRGGRVNTEAFF	TGTGCCAGCAGCGTAGGGAGGGGAGGCAGGGTGAACACTGAAGCTTTCTTT